This T cell receptor beta chain appears in the sequencing data of a study of regulatory T cells in long-lasting Graves disease. Study findings and constraints: New patients shared roughly 980 public clonotypes, fewer than the 2,500 to 3,000 shared by persistent patients.

For this clonotype: Its target is not known. This may be a read error: a much more frequent sequence differs by one nucleotide.

The germline CDR1 and CDR2 sequences are MDHEN and SYDVKM. CDR3 length: 13 residues. Time point reported: persistent/refractory GD, antithyroid drugs over 5 years with positive TRAb. Construction of the TCR library relied on RNA isolated from PBMCs. To make TCR beta libraries, researchers used iRepertoire HTBI primers and Arm-PCR of CDR3 regions. TCRdb re-analysed the multiplex PCR reads in MiXCR, keeping a single row per CDR3 protein. Here the sample spans fewer than 400,000 distinct CDR3 sequences, roughly 21% being singletons. The chain couples TRBV28 to TRBJ2-7; D perhaps matches TRBD2 (6 bases). This TCR derives from a female donor with Graves disease. The source material was peripheral blood mononuclear cells (PBMCs), sampled when the disease was refractory, from a patient treated with antithyroid drugs. The CDR3 sequence is CASSSSGAGERYF. The CDR3 DNA reads as TGTGCCAGCAGTTCCTCGGGAGCTGGGGAGCGGTACTTC.